The 19 T cell receptor beta chains in this list originate from one sample, sequenced in a study of cytomegalovirus exposure and HLA in healthy donors. Use of 60 Vbeta and 13 Jbeta primers characterized the PCR. Using immunoSEQ multiplex PCR, the repertoire was profiled, and TCRdb retains in-frame clones only, with some absent. Here the sample spans about 170,000 clones, around 82% being singletons. Sequenced input: PBMCs. The receptors originated from a male donor in good health and CMV-seronegative.

This clone came up a few times. This chain joins TRBV6-1 and TRBJ2-6; D is unclear. Germline V CDR1 and CDR2: MNHNS, SASEGT. V dropped 0 bases and J dropped 2 bases, with 8 bases sitting between them. The CDR3 totals 16 residues. CDR3 loop: CASSEAVLTGANVLTF. CDR3 DNA: TGTGCCAGCAGTGAAGCCGTCCTAACTGGGGCCAACGTCCTGACTTTC.

This chain connects TRBV4-2 to TRBJ2-3; TRBD2 is a possible D gene (5 bases). V gave up 0 bases and J gave up 4 bases, with 14 bases separating them. The CDR3 covers 16 residues. Germline-derived CDR1 and CDR2 are LGHNA and YNFKEQ. The CDR3 bases are TGTGCCAGCAGCCAAGATCGGACCCGGGGTTCAGATACGCAGTATTTT. Amino acid sequence: CASSQDRTRGSDTQYF.

This clone was observed a few times. This sequence joins TRBV7-9 and TRBJ2-3; tentatively, D is TRBD1 (6 bases). V gave up 2 bases and J gave up 1 base, with 16 bases separating them. The CDR3 is 17 residues long. The germline V gene has CDR1 SEHNR and CDR2 FQNEAQ (reference sequence). CDR3: CASSLMGLAGGTDTQYF. The CDR3 DNA reads TGTGCCAGCAGCTTAATGGGGTTGGCAGGGGGCACAGATACGCAGTATTTT.

CDR3 coding DNA: TGTGCCAGCAGCCCAAGCAGGGATTACAATGAGCAGTTCTTC. This sequence encodes CASSPSRDYNEQFF. The V call is TRBV7-9, the J call TRBJ2-1, with D tentatively TRBD1 (5 bases). Germline CDR1 reads SEHNR; CDR2 reads FQNEAQ (reference sequence). V was pared by 5 bases and J by 4 bases, with 12 bases between. This CDR3 is built from 14 residues.

The V gene is TRBV15, the J gene TRBJ2-3; 9 bases line up with TRBD2. Germline CDR1 and CDR2: LNHNV and YYDKDF (reference sequence). The CDR3 contains 16 residues. With 1 base clipped from V and 5 bases from J, the junction kept 7 bases outside the gene matches. The CDR3 DNA reads TGTGCCACCAGCAGAGGAGCGGGAGGTATGGGAGATACGCAGTATTTT. Translating gives CATSRGAGGMGDTQYF.

The gene calls are TRBV7-3 and TRBJ1-2; tentatively, D is TRBD1 (5 bases). Germline lookup yields CDR1 SGHTA and CDR2 FQGTGA. CDR3 length: 13 residues. The germline V and J ends were trimmed by 5 bases and 10 bases, with 17 bases remaining between them. For the CDR3, the DNA is TGTGCCAGCAGCCAGACTTTCGGACACAACTACACCTTC. Protein: CASSQTFGHNYTF.

This clone was picked up a small number of times. The chain employs TRBV10-2 and TRBJ2-3, with TRBD1 matching 10 bases. CDR1 and CDR2 from the germline V gene are WSHSY and SAAADI. Unmatched junction bases numbered 2, after V lost 6 bases and J lost 5 bases. The CDR3 is 13 amino acids. CDR3 DNA: TGCGCCAGCAGAAGGACAGGGGGAGATACGCAGTATTTT. Its translation: CASRRTGGDTQYF.

The chain employs TRBV19 and TRBJ2-1, with a weak D call TRBD1 (6 bases). Trimming cost V 10 bases and J 0 bases, with 16 bases left between them. CDR3 length equals 15 residues. CDR1 and CDR2 from the germline V gene are LNHDA and SQIVND (reference sequence). The CDR3 here is CATTATDSSYNEQFF. The CDR3 coding sequence is TGTGCCACTACCGCGACGGACAGCTCCTACAATGAGCAGTTCTTC.

The chain is built from TRBV30 and TRBJ2-7; 9 positions match TRBD2. CDR1 is GTSNPN and CDR2 is SVGIG in the germline V gene (reference sequence). V was clipped by 1 base and J by 5 bases; unmatched bases: 12. There are 16 residues in the CDR3. The chain's CDR3 is CAWSAALGGRVNEQYF. The CDR3 DNA reads as TGTGCCTGGAGTGCCGCACTAGGCGGGAGGGTTAACGAGCAGTACTTC. Full variable domain (remainder filled in from reference TRBV30 and TRBJ2-7): SQTIHQWPATLVQPVGSPLSLECTVEGTSNPNLYWYRQAAGRGLQLLFYSVGIGQISSEVPQNLSASRPQDRQFILSSKKLLLSDSGFYLCAWSAALGGRVNEQYFGPGTRLTVT.

This clone was detected once. The V call is TRBV11-2, the J call TRBJ1-1; the D gene is possibly TRBD1 (6 bases). There are 13 residues in the CDR3. Germline CDR1 is SGHAT and CDR2 is FQNNGV. Trimming cost V 4 bases and J 9 bases, with 15 bases left between them. CDR3 amino acids: CASSSQRQEQAFF. As DNA, the CDR3 is TGTGCCAGCAGCTCCCAGCGACAGGAACAAGCTTTCTTT.

The J gene is TRBJ2-3, the V gene TRBV9; 8 bases line up with TRBD2. V lost 2 bases to trimming and J lost 5 bases; unmatched junction nucleotides: 16. CDR1 is SGDLS and CDR2 is YYNGEE in the germline V gene. The CDR3 spans 18 residues. In DNA form, the CDR3 reads TGTGCCAGCAGCGTGGCGGGCAGGGCGGGAGGTGGAGGAGATACGCAGTATTTT. Its protein product is CASSVAGRAGGGGDTQYF.

The chain is built from TRBV5-1 and TRBJ2-7, with 7 bases identical to TRBD2. The CDR3 runs 16 residues. Germline V gene sequence: CDR1 SGHRS, CDR2 YFSETQ. Trimming at V came to 1 base and at J to 0 bases, leaving 7 bases not matched to a gene. The CDR3: CASSLRWRGSSYEQYF. CDR3 coding DNA: TGCGCCAGCAGCTTGAGATGGCGGGGGAGCTCCTACGAGCAGTACTTC.

The chain is built from TRBV29-1 and TRBJ2-4, with 7 bases that match TRBD1. With V trimmed by 4 bases and J by 7 bases, 7 bases remained unmatched. CDR1 is SQVTM and CDR2 is ANQGSEA in the germline V gene. CDR3 length equals 13 residues. The CDR3 is CSVAPGQRNIQYF. CDR3 coding DNA: TGCAGCGTTGCCCCGGGACAGAGGAACATTCAGTACTTC.

The chain has TRBV19 and TRBJ2-3, with a possible D match to TRBD2 (6 bases). Deletions cut 1 base from V and 5 bases from J, with 19 bases between. The CDR3 loop spans 17 amino acids. Germline V CDR1 and CDR2: LNHDA, SQIVND (reference sequence). Here the CDR3 reads CASSIALPPAGKDTQYF. DNA of the CDR3: TGTGCCAGTAGTATAGCCCTGCCACCGGCGGGGAAAGATACGCAGTATTTT. Full variable domain (missing parts from reference TRBV19 and TRBJ2-3): DGGITQSPKYLFRKEGQNVTLSCEQNLNHDAMYWYRQDPGQGLRLIYYSQIVNDFQKGDIAEGYSVSREKKESFPLTVTSAQKNPTAFYLCASSIALPPAGKDTQYFGPGTRLTVL.

This sequence joins TRBV7-6 and TRBJ1-6; possible D gene TRBD1, 5 bases. Germline-derived CDR1 and CDR2 are SGHVS and FNYEAQ. The CDR3 is made up of 14 amino acids. V was clipped by 5 bases and J by 8 bases, with 13 bases between them. CDR3 DNA sequence: TGTGCCAGCAGCCTAGGGACTGATCATTCACCCCTCCACTTT. It codes for CASSLGTDHSPLHF. The whole variable domain, remainder taken from reference TRBV7-6 and TRBJ1-6, is GAGVSQSPRYKVTKRGQDVALRCDPISGHVSLYWYRQALGQGPEFLTYFNYEAQQDKSGLPNDRFSAERPEGSISTLTIQRTEQRDSAMYRCASSLGTDHSPLHFGNGTRLTVT.

The V and J genes are TRBV5-5 and TRBJ2-3; 8 positions match TRBD1. Unmatched junction bases numbered 7, after V lost 4 bases and J lost 3 bases. This CDR3 region has 15 residues. CDR1 and CDR2 (germline): SGHKS, YYEKEE (reference sequence). CDR3 nucleotide sequence: TGTGCCAGCAGCCTGGACAGGGCTGTTACAGATACGCAGTATTTT. Translation: CASSLDRAVTDTQYF.

The J gene is TRBJ2-5, the V gene TRBV6-1; 7 nucleotides line up with TRBD1. Germline CDR1 is MNHNS and CDR2 is SASEGT. CDR3 length: 14 amino acids. V gave up 7 bases and J gave up 5 bases; unmatched junction bases: 10. CDR3 region: CASTRVTGPETQYF. The DNA for the CDR3 is TGTGCCAGCACGAGGGTGACAGGGCCGGAGACCCAGTACTTC.

This clone was counted only a few times. This sequence joins TRBV29-1 and TRBJ2-7; D unclear. CDR3 size: 14 residues. V lost 4 bases and J 0 bases, leaving 13 bases between the germline ends. Germline CDR1 and CDR2: SQVTM and ANQGSEA. The DNA of the CDR3 is TGCAGCGTTGTCGTCGATCTCAGCTCCTACGAGCAGTACTTC. Protein product: CSVVVDLSSYEQYF.

This chain connects TRBV4-3 to TRBJ2-7, with no clear D. From germline, CDR1 is LGHNA and CDR2 YSLEER. The CDR3 sequence is 15 residues long. The V end was cut by 0 bases, the J end by 3 bases, with 12 bases between. CDR3 amino acids: CASSQDLTESYEQYF. The DNA for the CDR3 is TGCGCCAGCAGCCAAGACTTAACCGAGAGCTACGAGCAGTACTTC.